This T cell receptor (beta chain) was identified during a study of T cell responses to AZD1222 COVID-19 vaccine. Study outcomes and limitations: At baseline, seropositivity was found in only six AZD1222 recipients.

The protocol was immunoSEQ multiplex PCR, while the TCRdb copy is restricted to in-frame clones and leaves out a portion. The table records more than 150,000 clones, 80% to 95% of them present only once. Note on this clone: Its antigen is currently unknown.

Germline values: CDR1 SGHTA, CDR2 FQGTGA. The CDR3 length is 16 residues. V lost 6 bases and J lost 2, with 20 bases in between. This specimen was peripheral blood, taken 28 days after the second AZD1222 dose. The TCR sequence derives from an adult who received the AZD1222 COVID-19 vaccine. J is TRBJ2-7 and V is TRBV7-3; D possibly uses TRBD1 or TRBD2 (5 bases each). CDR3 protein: CASSSGPDLVTYEQYF. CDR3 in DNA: TGTGCCAGCAGTTCGGGACCCGACTTGGTAACCTACGAGCAGTACTTC. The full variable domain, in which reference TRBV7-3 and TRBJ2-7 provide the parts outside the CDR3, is GAGVSQTPSNKVTEKGKYVELRCDPISGHTALYWYRQSLGQGPEFLIYFQGTGAADDSGLPNDRFFAVRPEGSVSTLKIQRTERGDSAVYLCASSSGPDLVTYEQYFGPGTRLTVT.